One sample yielded the 3 T cell receptor beta chains listed below, sequenced in a study of cytomegalovirus exposure and HLA in healthy donors. It was with 60 Vbeta and 13 Jbeta primers that the PCR ran. This table comes from immunoSEQ multiplex PCR, and its TCRdb copy is limited to in-frame clones, with some not included. This repertoire includes about 200,000 clones. Source material: PBMCs. These receptors came from a man aged 30 to 45 in good health and CMV-seronegative.

V and J are TRBV2 and TRBJ1-5; D is possibly TRBD1 (5 bases). V was clipped by 6 bases and J by 6 bases, with 12 bases between them. The CDR3 extends over 13 amino acids. Looked up from germline, CDR1 is SNHLY and CDR2 is FYNNEI. This CDR3 reads CASSLGGVQPQHF. CDR3 sequence (DNA): TGTGCCAGCAGCCTGGGAGGGGTTCAGCCCCAGCATTTT.

The chain couples TRBV7-6 to TRBJ1-2; the D gene is possibly TRBD1 (5 bases). The CDR3 sequence is 15 residues long. The V end was cut by 4 bases, the J end by 4 bases, with 16 bases between. Looked up from germline, CDR1 is SGHVS and CDR2 is FNYEAQ. The chain's CDR3 is CASSSAGGRVYGYTF. Written as DNA, the CDR3 is TGTGCCAGCAGCTCGGCCGGGGGACGAGTCTATGGCTACACCTTC.

CDR3 region: CASSSEGASYEQYF. As DNA, the CDR3 is TGTGCCAGCAGTTCCGAAGGGGCCTCCTACGAGCAGTACTTC. The chain employs TRBV27 and TRBJ2-7, with a possible D match to TRBD1 (5 bases). The CDR3 sequence is 14 residues long. The germline CDR1 and CDR2 sequences are MNHEY and SMNVEV (reference sequence). V shed 4 bases and J shed 0 bases, with 10 bases lying between them.